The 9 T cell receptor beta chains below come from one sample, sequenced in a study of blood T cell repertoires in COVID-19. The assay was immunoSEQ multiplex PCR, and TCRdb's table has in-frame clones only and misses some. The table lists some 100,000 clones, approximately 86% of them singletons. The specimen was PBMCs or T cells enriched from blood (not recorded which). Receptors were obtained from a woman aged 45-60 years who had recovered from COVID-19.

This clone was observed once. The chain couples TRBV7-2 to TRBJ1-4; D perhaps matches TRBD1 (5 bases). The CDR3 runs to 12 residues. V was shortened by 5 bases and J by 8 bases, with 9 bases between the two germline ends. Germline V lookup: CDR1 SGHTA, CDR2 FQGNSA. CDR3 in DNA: TGTGCCAGCAGCCCGGGGGGGGAAAAACTGTTTTTT. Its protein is CASSPGGEKLFF.

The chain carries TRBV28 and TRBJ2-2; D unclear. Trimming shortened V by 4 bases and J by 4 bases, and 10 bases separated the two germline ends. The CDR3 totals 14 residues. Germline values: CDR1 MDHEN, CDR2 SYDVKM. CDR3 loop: CASSSSPPTGELFF. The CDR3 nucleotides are TGTGCCAGCAGTTCATCCCCCCCCACCGGGGAGCTGTTTTTT.

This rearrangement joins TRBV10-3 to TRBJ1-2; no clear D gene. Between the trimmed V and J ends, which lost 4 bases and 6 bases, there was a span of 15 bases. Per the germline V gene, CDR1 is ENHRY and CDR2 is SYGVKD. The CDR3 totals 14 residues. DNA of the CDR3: TGTGCCATCAGTGGTGCAATCCTTGAGGATGGCTACACCTTC. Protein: CAISGAILEDGYTF.

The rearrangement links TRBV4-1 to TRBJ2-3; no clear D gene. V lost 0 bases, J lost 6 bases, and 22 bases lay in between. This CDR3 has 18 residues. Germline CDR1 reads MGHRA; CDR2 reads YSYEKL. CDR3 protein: CASSQEALPQARWDTQYF. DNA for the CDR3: TGCGCCAGCAGCCAAGAAGCTCTTCCCCAGGCCCGCTGGGATACGCAGTATTTT.

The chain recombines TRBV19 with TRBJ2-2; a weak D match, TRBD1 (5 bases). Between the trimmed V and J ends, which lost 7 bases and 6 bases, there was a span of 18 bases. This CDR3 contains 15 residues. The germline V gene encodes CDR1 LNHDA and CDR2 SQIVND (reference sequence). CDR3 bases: TGTGCCAGTACCACAAGGGGAATAAGGGCCGGGGAGCTGTTTTTT. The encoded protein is CASTTRGIRAGELFF.

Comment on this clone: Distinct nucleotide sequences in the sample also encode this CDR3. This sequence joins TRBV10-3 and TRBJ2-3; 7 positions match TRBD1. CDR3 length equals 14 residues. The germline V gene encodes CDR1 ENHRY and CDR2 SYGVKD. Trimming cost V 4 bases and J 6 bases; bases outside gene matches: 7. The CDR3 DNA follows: TGTGCCATCAGTGTGGAAAGGGGGCTCGATACGCAGTATTTT. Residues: CAISVERGLDTQYF.

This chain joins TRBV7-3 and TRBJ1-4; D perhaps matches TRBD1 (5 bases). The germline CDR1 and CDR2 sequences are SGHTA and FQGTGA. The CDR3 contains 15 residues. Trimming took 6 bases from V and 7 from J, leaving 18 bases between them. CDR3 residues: CASRSEGPQGEKLFF. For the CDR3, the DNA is TGTGCCAGCAGATCGGAGGGGCCCCAGGGTGAAAAACTGTTTTTT.

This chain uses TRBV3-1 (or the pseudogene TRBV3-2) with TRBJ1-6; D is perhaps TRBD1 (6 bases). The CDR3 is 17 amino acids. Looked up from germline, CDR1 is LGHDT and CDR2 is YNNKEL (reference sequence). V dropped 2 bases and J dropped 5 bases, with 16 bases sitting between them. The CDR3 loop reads CASSQTPGQNHNSPLHF. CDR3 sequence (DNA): TGTGCCAGCAGCCAAACCCCCGGACAGAATCATAATTCACCCCTCCACTTT.

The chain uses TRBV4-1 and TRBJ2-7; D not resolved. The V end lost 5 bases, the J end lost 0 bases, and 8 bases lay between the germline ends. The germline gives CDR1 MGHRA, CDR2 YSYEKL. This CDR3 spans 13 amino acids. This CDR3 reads CASSYSLSYEQYF. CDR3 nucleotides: TGCGCCAGCAGCTACAGTCTCTCCTACGAGCAGTACTTC.